This T cell receptor beta chain was sequenced in a study of cytomegalovirus exposure and HLA in healthy donors (dated by TCRdb to about 2017). Turning to the overall study: In an earlier analysis of roughly 500 of the donors, roughly 300 Gb of sequence data and 117 million unique TCR beta sequences from about 190 million T cells were reported. Donor age, sex, ethnicity and CMV serostatus were collected together with the repertoire data. Several DR-DQ haplotypes were treated as single units for association and clustering because of strong linkage in the cohort. Among around 400 genotyped donors of the cohort, an average of roughly 230,000 unique TCR beta nucleotide sequences was sequenced per donor, of which 15% to 20% were non-productive. All discovery cohort repertoires had been generated on a single sequencing platform. A later genetic analysis used genome-wide SNP genotypes for about three fifths of the 666 donors, treating that subset as a discovery cohort. About 280 gigabases of sequencing data and 70 million to 95 million unique TCR sequences made up an early release that covered approximately 620 HLA-typed donors. Typing coverage differed by locus: A, B, C, DRB1 and DQB1 were typed in roughly 620-630 donors, DQA1 in roughly 500, DPA1 in some 570, and DPB1 in about 450. The genetic ancestry cluster associated with self-reported Caucasian donors included roughly four fifths of the 398 genotyped donors. To predict cytomegalovirus infection status, the study brought together high-throughput TCR immunosequencing, statistical association of individual TCRs with disease status, and machine learning. An earlier analysis of a few hundred of the donors applied high-throughput TCR beta sequencing to assess whether each TCR beta V gene segment acted as functional or pseudogenic. The later analysis used no new phenotypic data to find candidate immune exposures, relying instead on TCR beta sequences and their occurrence across donors. HLA typing covered class I and class II loci at four-digit resolution. A later analysis re-analyzed previously published TCR beta repertoires from about 600 donors and added high-resolution HLA genotyping to study TCR occurrence patterns. The T cell repertoires of several hundred subjects were profiled by immunosequencing and related to cytomegalovirus serostatus. Along with the approximately 700-subject first cohort, a separate validation cohort of over a hundred different subjects was used. The aim of the study was to test whether cataloging public T cell receptors could identify signatures of past pathogen exposure.

In total, roughly 670 healthy bone marrow donors made up the cohort. At the time of sampling, all cohort members were nominally healthy, though unrecorded immune exposures were likely present. The donor was CMV seronegative and belonged to the group of 352 seronegative cohort members. A peripheral blood sample was collected from each donor, and TCR beta sequencing was performed on peripheral blood mononuclear cells. Genomic DNA extraction from the blood cell samples was performed with the Qiagen DNeasy Blood Extraction Kit. The receptor library was made with the immunoSEQ multiplex PCR assay. For the multiplex PCR, a mixture combining 60 forward primers for TCR Vbeta segments and 13 reverse primers for TCR Jbeta segments was used. The CDR3 region of rearranged TCR beta genes was amplified from genomic DNA by a multiplex PCR assay. On the Illumina HiSeq System, the amplified TCR beta libraries were sequenced as 87-base-pair reads. On the study's bioinformatics: A later analysis counted 65 million to 90 million unique TCR beta chains across the 650 to 700 repertoires, and roughly 10 million of these chains were shared by at least two donors. To remove PCR and sequencing errors, raw reads were error-corrected and collapsed into unique sequences using a nearest-neighbor algorithm that merged closely related sequences. Alignment of CDR3 sequences to IMGT reference sequences was used to assign V, D and J gene segments. For a sequence to be retained, a match of at least six nucleotides to both a V gene segment and a J gene segment was required. A rearrangement was called productive if the CDR3 had no stop codons and remained in frame with V and J, and every other rearrangement was called non-productive. Following IMGT convention, CDR3 was defined as the stretch from the second conserved V-encoded cysteine to the conserved J-encoded phenylalanine. The earlier analysis of about 610 of the donors excluded any sequence lacking an unambiguous match to a single V gene segment. An earlier analysis of 587 of the donors classified V segments as functional when productive rearrangements were above 56.7% and as segregating when the standard deviation between donors was above 5%. A statistical classification framework was built to diagnose cytomegalovirus status from the catalog of TCR beta chain sequences. V and J gene assignment, in a later analysis, came from comparing TCR nucleotide sequences with IMGT/GENE-DB human TR gene sequences. In a later analysis, CDR3 sequences and most-parsimonious VDJ recombination scenarios were assigned using the TCRdist pipeline. In a later analysis, every TCR beta chain was defined by the combination of its CDR3 amino acid sequence and its V-gene family, and reads without a unique V-gene family were dropped. In a later analysis, 500 to 700 highly shared, low-generation-probability nucleotide sequences were removed to address suspected cross-contamination and a sequencing artifact. In a later analysis, a clonal expansion index was calculated for each public chain from normalized within-repertoire ranks of inferred template counts. In a later analysis, generation probabilities were computed with a VDJ recombination model fitted to out-of-frame rearrangements, and the resulting probabilities were checked against IGoR. In a later analysis, hypergeometric tests were used to score TCR-TCR, TCR-HLA and TCR-CMV co-occurrence, with a repertoire-size bias correction applied to TCR pairs. To estimate false discovery rates, a later analysis permuted the HLA or CMV assignments 20 times. In a later analysis, co-occurring TCRs were grouped using DBSCAN, with TCRdist sequence similarity added in when clustering inside HLA-allele-positive subsets. For co-occurrence clustering, repertoires with fewer than 30,000 or more than 120,000 public chains were excluded, along with about five repertoires with anomalous nucleotide sharing. TCRdb's version of the immuneACCESS table is confined to in-frame rearrangements and falls short of the full clone set. An unresolved V gene accounts for under half of the shortfall where checked; the remainder is of unknown origin. V and J calls and clone size are as listed in that table; D and trimming were resolved from the DNA. In all, the sample holds about 170,000 clones, and approximately 80% of those were seen once. Less than 2.5% of the sample rests with the top ten.

Overall study results and their limits: V-gene and J-gene trimming of TCR beta chains was associated with a missense DCLRE1C variant in a later genetic analysis, and the association was replicated in an independent cohort. Most CMV-associated TCR beta chains appeared to be HLA-restricted in a later analysis, and the HLA associations seemed to be driven largely by CMV exposure. A later analysis found that TCR association rates varied across HLA loci, with DRB1 alleles showing the most associated TCRs and HLA-C alleles the fewest. In an earlier analysis of approximately 590 of the donors, most TCR beta V segments appeared in productive rearrangements about 87% or about 30% of the time, broadly matching IMGT annotations. Compared with the approximately 700-donor mean, donors in an Asian-associated ancestry cluster had fewer N-insertions in productive TCRs, according to a later genetic analysis. The authors suggested that the approach could potentially be extended to other disease states and immunological phenotypes. This cohort had only TCR beta chains sequenced, and the lack of alpha or paired-chain data limited which features could be detected. A cluster of highly shared sequence variants was judged likely to represent a technical artifact of the sequencing pipeline. In a later analysis, HLA-associated TCR beta chains were found to be more clonally expanded and to have lower generation probabilities than equally common non-associated chains. A later analysis reported that several top co-occurrence clusters appeared linked to parvovirus B19, influenza, CMV and Epstein-Barr virus. The study listed approximately 160 TCR beta chains as associated with cytomegalovirus. A few of the identified cytomegalovirus-associated TCR beta chains were confirmed in vitro to be specific for cytomegalovirus antigens. A further reported finding was that TCR beta sequences accurately predicted the HLA-A and HLA-B alleles for most subjects in the first cohort. Immune exposure information for the cohort was limited to CMV serostatus. Linkage disequilibrium might explain the correlated functional status among segregating V segments, but an unknown experimental factor could not be ruled out. Most TCR sequences were observed very rarely across donors, whereas some public TCRs were present in many individuals. Because counts were too low, fewer than 20 rarely observed V segments, including chromosome 9 orphons, were excluded from the earlier analysis of a few hundred of the donors. When HLA alleles, especially DR and DQ, strongly co-occurred, TCR associations were difficult to assign to individual alleles. HLA typing was unavailable for some donors at each locus, so association tests used only the typed subset. Cytomegalovirus status was reported to be diagnosed by the classifier with high specificity and sensitivity in both the original and validation cohorts. The presence/absence analyses assumed that sequencing depth was roughly uniform across donors, and that assumption may not be true. At a false discovery rate of 0.05, a later analysis linked fewer than 20,000 TCR beta sequences to specific HLA alleles.

Notes on this clone: The antigen this receptor binds is unknown. No per-base quality is available; no much larger clone lies one base away.

The clonotype originates from a woman in her forties or fifties in good health and CMV-seronegative. Material: PBMCs.

The CDR3 here reads CSARGQTEQYF. The DNA sequence follows: TGCAGTGCTAGGGGACAGACCGAGCAGTACTTC. Recombination joined TRBV20-1 with TRBJ2-7; 7 of the junction bases match TRBD1. Looking up the germline V gene (reference sequence) yields CDR1 DFQATT and CDR2 SNEGSKA. Trimming accounts for 3 bases at V and 6 bases at J, while the number of junction bases matched to no gene is 2. The CDR3, cysteine through phenylalanine, is 11 amino acids long. The only DNA kept is the CDR3, 33 bases in frame from the first base.